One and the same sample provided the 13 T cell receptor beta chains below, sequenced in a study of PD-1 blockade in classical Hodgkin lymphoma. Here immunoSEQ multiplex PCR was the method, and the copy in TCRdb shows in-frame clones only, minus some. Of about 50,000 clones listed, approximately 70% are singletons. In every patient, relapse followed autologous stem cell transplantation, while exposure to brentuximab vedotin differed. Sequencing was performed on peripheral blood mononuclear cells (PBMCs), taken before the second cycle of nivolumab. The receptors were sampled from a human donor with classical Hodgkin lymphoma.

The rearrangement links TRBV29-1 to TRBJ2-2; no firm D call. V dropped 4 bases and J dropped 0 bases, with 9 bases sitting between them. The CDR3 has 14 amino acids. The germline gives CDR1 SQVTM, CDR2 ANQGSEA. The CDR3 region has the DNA TGCAGCGTTGCTGGCTGGGCGAACACCGGGGAGCTGTTTTTT. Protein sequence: CSVAGWANTGELFF.

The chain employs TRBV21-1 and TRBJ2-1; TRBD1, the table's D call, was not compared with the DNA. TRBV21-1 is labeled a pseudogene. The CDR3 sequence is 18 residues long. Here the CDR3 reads CAVRQGTGSGVPGNEQFF. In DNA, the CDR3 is TGTGCCGTAAGACAGGGGACAGGGTCGGGAGTACCGGGGAATGAGCAGTTCTTC.

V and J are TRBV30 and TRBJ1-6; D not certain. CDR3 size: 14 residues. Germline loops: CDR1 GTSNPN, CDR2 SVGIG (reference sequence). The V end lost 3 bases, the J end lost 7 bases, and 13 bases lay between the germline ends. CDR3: CAWSQWSENSPLHF. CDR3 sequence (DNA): TGTGCCTGGAGCCAATGGTCAGAAAATTCACCCCTCCACTTT.

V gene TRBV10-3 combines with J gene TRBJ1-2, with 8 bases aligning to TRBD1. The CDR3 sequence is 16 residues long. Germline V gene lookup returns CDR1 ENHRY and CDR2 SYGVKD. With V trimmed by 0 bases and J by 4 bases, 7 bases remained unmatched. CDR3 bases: TGTGCCATCAGTGAGTCCAGGGGACAGGTGGTCTATGGCTACACCTTC. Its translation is CAISESRGQVVYGYTF.

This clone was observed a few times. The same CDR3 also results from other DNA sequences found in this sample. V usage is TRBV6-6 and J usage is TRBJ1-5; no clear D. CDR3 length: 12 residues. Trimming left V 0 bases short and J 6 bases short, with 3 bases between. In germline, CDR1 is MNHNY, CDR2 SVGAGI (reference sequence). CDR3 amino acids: CASSYSSQPQHF. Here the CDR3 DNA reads TGTGCCAGCAGTTACTCAAGTCAGCCCCAGCATTTT.

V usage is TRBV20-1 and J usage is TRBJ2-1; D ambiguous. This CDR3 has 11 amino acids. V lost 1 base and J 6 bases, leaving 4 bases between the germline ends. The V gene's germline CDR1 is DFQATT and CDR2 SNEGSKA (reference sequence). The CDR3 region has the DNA TGCAGTGCTAGAGGGACCAATGAGCAGTTCTTC. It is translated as CSARGTNEQFF.

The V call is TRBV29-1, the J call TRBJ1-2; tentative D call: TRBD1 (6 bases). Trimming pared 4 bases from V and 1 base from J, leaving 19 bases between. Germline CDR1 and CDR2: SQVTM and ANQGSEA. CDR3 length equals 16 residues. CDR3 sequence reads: CSVGGPGGASNYGYTF. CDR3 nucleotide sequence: TGCAGCGTTGGGGGCCCCGGGGGCGCCAGTAACTATGGCTACACCTTC.

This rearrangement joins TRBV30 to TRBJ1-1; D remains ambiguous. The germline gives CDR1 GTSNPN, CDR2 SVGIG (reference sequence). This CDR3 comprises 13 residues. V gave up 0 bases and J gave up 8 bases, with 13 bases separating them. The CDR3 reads CAWSVLGGPEAFF. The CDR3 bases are TGTGCCTGGAGTGTGTTAGGTGGACCCGAAGCTTTCTTT.

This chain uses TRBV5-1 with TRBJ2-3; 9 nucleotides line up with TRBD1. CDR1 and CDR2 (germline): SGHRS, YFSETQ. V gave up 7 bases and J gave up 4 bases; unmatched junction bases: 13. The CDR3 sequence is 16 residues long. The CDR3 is CASSNRGTGSPDTQYF. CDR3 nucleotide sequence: TGCGCCAGCTCGAATCGGGGGACAGGGAGCCCAGATACGCAGTATTTT.

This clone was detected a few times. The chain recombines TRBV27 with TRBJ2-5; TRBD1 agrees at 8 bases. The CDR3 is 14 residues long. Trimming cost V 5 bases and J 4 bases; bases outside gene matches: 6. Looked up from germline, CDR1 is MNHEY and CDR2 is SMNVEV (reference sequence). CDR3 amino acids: CASSLRTGGETQYF. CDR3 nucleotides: TGTGCCAGCAGTCTCCGAACAGGGGGAGAGACCCAGTACTTC.

The CDR3 sequence is CASSITPGQNTEAFF. CDR3 nucleotides: TGTGCCAGTAGTATCACCCCCGGGCAGAACACTGAAGCTTTCTTT. The rearrangement uses TRBV19 and TRBJ1-1; no firm D call. Germline lookup yields CDR1 LNHDA and CDR2 SQIVND (reference sequence). This CDR3 is 15 amino acids long. Trimming pared 3 bases from V and 1 base from J, leaving 12 bases between. The full variable domain, its missing parts supplied by reference TRBV19 and TRBJ1-1, is DGGITQSPKYLFRKEGQNVTLSCEQNLNHDAMYWYRQDPGQGLRLIYYSQIVNDFQKGDIAEGYSVSREKKESFPLTVTSAQKNPTAFYLCASSITPGQNTEAFFGQGTRLTVV.

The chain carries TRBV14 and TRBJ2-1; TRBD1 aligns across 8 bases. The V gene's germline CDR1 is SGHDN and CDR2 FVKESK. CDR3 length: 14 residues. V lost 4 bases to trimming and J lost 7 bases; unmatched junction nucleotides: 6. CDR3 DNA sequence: TGTGCCAGCAGCCGGGGACAGGCGTCAAATGAGCAGTTCTTC. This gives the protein CASSRGQASNEQFF.

CDR3 nucleotide sequence: TGTGCCAGCACCTGGGGGCGGGAGGGGCGGGATACGCAGTATTTT. The encoded protein is CASTWGREGRDTQYF. The gene calls are TRBV27 and TRBJ2-3, with 9 nucleotides matching TRBD2. The CDR3 is made up of 15 amino acids. Trimming cost V 7 bases and J 6 bases; bases outside gene matches: 11. CDR1 is MNHEY, CDR2 SMNVEV, per germline (reference sequence).